This record covers a single T cell receptor (beta chain). Its antigen specificity is not known. The input lacks base qualities; no much larger clone sits a single base away. Library preparation used the immunoSEQ multiplex PCR assay. For most patients, genomic DNA was isolated with the Qiagen DNeasy Blood and Tissue Kit and shipped frozen to Adaptive Biotechnologies for TCR sequencing. Adaptive Biotechnologies carried out high-throughput TCR-beta CDR3 sequencing of genomic DNA for most patients. The authors' analysis ran thus. TCR sequencing data were retrieved from Adaptive's ImmunoSEQ software for 15 to 20 patients, whereas three other patients were processed with MiXCR and VDJtools. To correct CD4 versus CD8 sorting errors, any sequence found in both subsets at a frequency ratio below 5:1 was removed. CDR3 nucleotide sequences shared by donor and recipient were removed because the origin of these sequences could not be assigned. Alloreactive clones required at least 2-fold expansion over unstimulated cells and minimum CFSE-low frequency of 0.002% (template counts) or 0.001% (read counts). Mappable clones were those detected in sequenced pre-transplant spleen, lymph node, or MLR CFSE-low populations of the donor or recipient. Cumulative frequency of alloreactive clones was calculated as a percentage of all sequences weighted by copy number. TCRdb obtained this table from immuneACCESS and retained in-frame rearrangements with V and J assigned. These tables miss some clones; where compared with another copy, unresolved V genes account for less than half of the shortfall, and the remainder is unexplained. From that table come the V and J calls and clone size; the DNA was used to work out D and trimming. The sample table contains about 120,000 clones; only one count was recorded for more than 85% of them. Of the sample, approximately 1% is held by the ten largest clones.

The data are from a study of graft-versus-host responses after intestinal transplantation (dated by TCRdb to the early 2020s). For the study in its entirety: Recipients received multivisceral, liver-intestinal, or isolated intestinal transplants. Every recipient was given anti-thymocyte globulin induction, then maintenance tacrolimus and steroids for around three years. A cohort of around 25 intestinal transplant recipients, including one retransplant, was enrolled, and a few patients lacking pretransplant specimens were excluded. Alloreactive clones were identified by sequencing pre-transplant mixed lymphocyte reaction products and comparing these products with unstimulated pre-transplant donor and recipient T cells. A peak of at least 4% donor T cells among recipient peripheral blood mononuclear cells was the definition used for donor T cell macrochimerism. Rather than being sequenced by the commercial service, samples from a few later patients were sequenced in-house on an Illumina MiSeq and processed with MiXCR. Bulk TCR-beta CDR3 sequencing was used to track graft-versus-host and host-versus-graft alloreactive T cell clones in the graft, circulation and bone marrow after intestinal transplantation.

Summary of the overall study and its limitations: The conclusions were limited by the relatively low number and heterogeneity of the intestinal transplant patients. In the allografts of patients with donor T cell macrochimerism, GvH to HvG T cell clonal ratios were high. Early after transplant, declines in HvG clones were associated with peak levels of circulating GvH clones. GvH clones were detected in recipient bone marrow, and some of these GvH clones were observed earlier in ileal mucosa or blood, consistent with an intestinal mucosal origin.

The intended sense of this specimen's time point label: cells obtained before transplantation from donor or recipient. CD3+CD4+ and CD3+CD8+ populations were FACS-sorted from unstimulated pre-transplant donor and recipient cells taken from spleen or lymph nodes. The CDR3 spans 12 residues, from the cysteine through the phenylalanine. Just CDR3 DNA is preserved here, 36 bases in frame from base 1. The CDR1 and CDR2 encoded by the germline V gene are MNHNS and SASEGT. The junction shows trimming of 8 bases on V and 4 bases on J, and the gene matches do not reach 5 bases of it. This TCR was recovered from a human donor who was the organ donor for an intestinal transplant. The V and J segments used are TRBV6-1 and TRBJ2-7, with TRBD1 identical over 7 junction bases. The material was unstimulated CD8+ T cells sorted from spleen or lymph node cells, obtained before transplant. The CDR3 reads as follows: CASEGQPYEQYF. The DNA reads TGTGCCAGCGAGGGACAGCCGTACGAGCAGTACTTC.